This entry concerns a single TCR beta chain. This CDR3 has 14 residues. Trimming stripped 7 bases from V and 0 bases from J, with 12 bases between. Per the germline V gene, CDR1 is SQVTM and CDR2 is ANQGSEA. The data belong to a study of shared clonotypes between healthy human individuals. The data were produced by immunoSEQ multiplex PCR, yet TCRdb's version contains in-frame clones alone and is incomplete. This table holds millions of clones, 95% found once. V usage is TRBV29-1 and J usage is TRBJ1-4; tentatively, D is TRBD1 (6 bases). The sequence derives from a man aged 18 to 35 in good health. Material: naive CD4+ T cells sorted from blood. Subset reported: CD45RA+ positively selected. The CDR3 region is CSGSDSSTNEKLFF. The CDR3, as DNA: TGCAGCGGGTCGGACAGCTCAACTAATGAAAAACTGTTTTTT.